The present T cell receptor (beta chain) was sequenced within a study of shared clonotypes between healthy human individuals. Looking at the study overall: Donor composition was two women and a few men, aged 18 to 49.

The naive CD8 subset, CD45RO-negative cells positively selected for CCR7, excluded terminally differentiated effector memory CD45RA+ cells. Assay: immunoSEQ multiplex PCR; the TCRdb copy retains only in-frame clones and omits some. The sample consists of about 2,100,000 clones, roughly 91% of them appearing once. With V trimmed by 4 bases and J by 12 bases, 3 bases remained unmatched. This CDR3 contains 11 residues. Germline V lookup: CDR1 SEHNR, CDR2 FQNEAQ (reference sequence). The rearrangement joins TRBV7-9 to TRBJ2-1; 7 nucleotides align to TRBD1. This receptor was identified in a man aged 18 to 30 in good health. Some clones in this sample may be carry-over from other donors' samples. The material sequenced was naive CD8+ T cells from PBMCs. CDR3 region: CASSYRDRQFF. DNA for the CDR3: TGTGCCAGCAGCTACCGGGACAGGCAGTTCTTC.